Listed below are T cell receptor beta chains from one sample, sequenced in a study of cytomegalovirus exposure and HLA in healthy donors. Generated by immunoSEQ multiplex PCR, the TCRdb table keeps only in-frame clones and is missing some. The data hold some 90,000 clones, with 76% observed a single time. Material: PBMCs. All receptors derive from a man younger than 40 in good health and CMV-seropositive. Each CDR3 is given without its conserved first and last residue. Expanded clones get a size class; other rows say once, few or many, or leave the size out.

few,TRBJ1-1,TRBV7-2,ASRQGLNTEAF
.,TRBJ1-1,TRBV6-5,ASSSRGSSEAF
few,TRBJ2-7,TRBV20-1,SASLSYEQY
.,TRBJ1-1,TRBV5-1,ASSLESGTNTEAF
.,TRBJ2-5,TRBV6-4,ASSELAGGPRETQY
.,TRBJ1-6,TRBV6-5,ASTPGLANSPLH
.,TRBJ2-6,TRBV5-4,ASSLGQGLSGANVLT
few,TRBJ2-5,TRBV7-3,ASSASGRGETQY
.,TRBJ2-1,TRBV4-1,ASSQVAGGPLNEQF
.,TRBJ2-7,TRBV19,AGGGTVEQY
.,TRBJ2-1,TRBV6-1,ASNLFSYNEQF
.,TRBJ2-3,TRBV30,AWSSGQGVPGDTQY
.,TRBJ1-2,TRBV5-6,ASSLGRYYGYT
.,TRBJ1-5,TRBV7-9,ASSLVGKGQPNQPQH
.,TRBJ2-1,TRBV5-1,ASSIRSPASGSFIEQF
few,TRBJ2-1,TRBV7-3,ASSPTLAGPSGNEQF
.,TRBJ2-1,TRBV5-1,ASSFASGYNEQF
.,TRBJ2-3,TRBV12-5,ASGLFGGGTTDTQY
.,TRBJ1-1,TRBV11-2,ASSLVRNTEAF
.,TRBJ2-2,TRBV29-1,SVDLGGGVNTGELF
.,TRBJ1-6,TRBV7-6,ASNAPDSNSPLH
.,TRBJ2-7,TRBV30,AWTFAGTSFIGEQY
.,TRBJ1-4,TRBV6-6,ASNPNGGGEKLF